This entry lists 27 T cell receptor beta chains sequenced from one sample in a study of control samples from healthy donors and cancer patients. Using immunoSEQ multiplex PCR, the repertoire was profiled, and TCRdb retains in-frame clones only, with some absent. Here the sample spans about 110,000 clones, roughly four fifths being singletons. The sequenced sample was blood. These receptors came from a man between 18 and 35 years old in good health.

The chain has TRBV7-9 and TRBJ2-1; 7 nucleotides align to TRBD2. CDR1 and CDR2 (germline): SEHNR, FQNEAQ (reference sequence). The J segment lost 5 bases and the V segment lost 0 bases, leaving 16 bases of the junction unmatched. CDR3 length: 19 amino acids. CDR3 sequence (DNA): TGTGCCAGCAGCTTAGCGCTTGGGGACTCCGGGACTAACCACAATGAGCAGTTCTTC. Protein sequence: CASSLALGDSGTNHNEQFF.

About this clone itself: Other DNA sequences from this sample encode an identical CDR3 as well. V usage is TRBV2 and J usage is TRBJ1-6; D uncertain. CDR1 SNHLY and CDR2 FYNNEI come from the germline V gene. The V end lost 4 bases, the J end lost 6 bases, and 4 bases lay between the germline ends. This CDR3 region has 12 residues. CDR3 sequence (DNA): TGTGCCAGCAGTGTTCCTAATTCACCCCTCCACTTT. Translating gives CASSVPNSPLHF.

The chain has TRBV30 and TRBJ2-1; 12 bases align to TRBD2. The CDR3 contains 14 residues. In germline, CDR1 is GTSNPN, CDR2 SVGIG (reference sequence). The V segment lost 5 bases and the J segment 6 bases; nucleotides outside the gene matches: 5. The CDR3 sequence is CAWSSGGAFNEQFF. Here the CDR3 DNA reads TGTGCCTGGTCTAGCGGGGGGGCGTTCAATGAGCAGTTCTTC.

The V and J genes are TRBV5-8 and TRBJ2-7; D not certain. The ends were cut back, 1 base at V and 4 bases at J, with 3 bases in the middle. The CDR3 extends over 11 amino acids. Looked up from germline, CDR1 is SGHTS and CDR2 is YDEGEE. The CDR3, as DNA: TGTGCCAGCAGCTTGATTTACGAGCAGTACTTC. This translates into CASSLIYEQYF.

This chain links TRBV6-2 or TRBV6-3 with TRBJ1-5; D is undetermined. The length of the CDR3 is 16 residues. Trimming took off 0 bases at V and 3 bases at J, with 12 bases between the two ends. Germline values: CDR1 MNHEY, CDR2 SVGEGT. Written as DNA, the CDR3 is TGTGCCAGCAGTTACTCAGGGTTAAGAGTCAATCAGCCCCAGCATTTT. Encoded protein: CASSYSGLRVNQPQHF.

J is TRBJ1-1 and V is TRBV25-1; D is ambiguous. CDR3 size: 13 residues. Per germline, CDR1 MGHDK and CDR2 SYGVNS. Trimming took 0 bases from V and 5 from J, leaving 7 bases between them. Here the CDR3 DNA reads TGTGCCAGCAGTGAATATGGTAGGACTGAAGCTTTCTTT. It is translated as CASSEYGRTEAFF.

This clone was observed a single time. The chain links TRBV28 to TRBJ1-2; maybe TRBD1 (5 bases). CDR1 is MDHEN and CDR2 is SYDVKM in the germline V gene. The CDR3 has 14 residues. Between the trimmed V and J ends, which lost 3 bases and 4 bases, there was a span of 12 bases. CDR3 protein: CASSLYRGGYGYTF. The CDR3 DNA sequence: TGTGCCAGCAGTTTGTATCGGGGCGGCTATGGCTACACCTTC.

V usage is TRBV5-6 and J usage is TRBJ1-4; D may be TRBD1 (5 bases). In germline, CDR1 is SGHDT, CDR2 YYEEEE. CDR3 length: 17 residues. Deletions cut 2 bases from V and 8 bases from J, with 22 bases between. This CDR3 reads CASSLKGPSGVIEKLFF. The CDR3 DNA sequence: TGTGCCAGCAGCTTAAAAGGGCCTTCGGGGGTTATCGAAAAACTGTTTTTT.

The genes are TRBV5-5 and TRBJ1-1; D is unclear. The CDR3 extends over 14 amino acids. With 5 bases removed from V and 0 bases from J, the gap between germline ends came to 11 bases. Germline V lookup: CDR1 SGHKS, CDR2 YYEKEE (reference sequence). CDR3: CASRLSLMNTEAFF. The CDR3, as DNA: TGTGCCAGCAGGTTGAGTTTAATGAACACTGAAGCTTTCTTT. The full variable domain, with the rest looked up from reference TRBV5-5 and TRBJ1-1, is DAGVTQSPTHLIKTRGQQVTLRCSPISGHKSVSWYQQVLGQGPQFIFQYYEKEERGRGNFPDRFSARQFPNYSSELNVNALLLGDSALYLCASRLSLMNTEAFFGQGTRLTVV.

The chain is built from TRBV14 and TRBJ2-7; no firm D call. The CDR3 spans 17 residues. The germline CDR1 and CDR2 sequences are SGHDN and FVKESK. V shed 4 bases and J shed 3 bases, with 22 bases lying between them. CDR3 nucleotides: TGTGCCAGCAGCCGACATCGACCCTGGGCAGGAGTCTACGAGCAGTACGTC. Translation gives CASSRHRPWAGVYEQYV.

This chain joins TRBV5-1 and TRBJ2-1; D remains unclear. V was trimmed by 1 base and J by 3 bases, leaving 2 bases between them. The CDR3 sequence is 12 residues long. Germline values: CDR1 SGHRS, CDR2 YFSETQ. The CDR3 loop is CASSLNYNEQFF. CDR3 nucleotide sequence: TGCGCCAGCAGCTTGAACTACAATGAGCAGTTCTTC.

The genes are TRBV27 and TRBJ2-7, with 9 bases identical to TRBD1. CDR1 is MNHEY and CDR2 is SMNVEV in the germline V gene (reference sequence). This CDR3 is 15 amino acids long. The ends lost 1 base at V and 3 bases at J; junction bases unmatched: 4. For the CDR3, the DNA is TGTGCCAGCAGTTTATACGGGACAGGGTACTACGAGCAGTACTTC. It translates to CASSLYGTGYYEQYF.

The chain combines TRBV6-6 with TRBJ2-3; unclear D gene. CDR1 and CDR2 from the germline V gene are MNHNY and SVGAGI (reference sequence). The length of the CDR3 is 10 residues. Trimming shortened V by 5 bases and J by 14 bases, and 11 bases separated the two germline ends. The CDR3 loop is CASSRMVWYF. In nucleotides, the CDR3 is TGTGCCAGCAGTCGCATGGTCTGGTATTTT.

The sample holds one count of this clone. The chain combines TRBV19 with TRBJ1-5, with D uncertain. V lost 0 bases and J lost 4, with 7 bases in between. This CDR3 contains 14 residues. Germline V CDR1 and CDR2: LNHDA, SQIVND (reference sequence). The CDR3 nucleotides read TGTGCCAGTAGTATAGATTTGGGTAATCAGCCCCAGCATTTT. Amino acids: CASSIDLGNQPQHF.

The CDR3 DNA sequence: TGTGCCAGCAGCCAAGATGGCGCCGTGGGGCATTCACCCCTCCACTTT. Protein: CASSQDGAVGHSPLHF. The chain recombines TRBV3-1 (or the pseudogene TRBV3-2) with TRBJ1-6, with TRBD1 as a possible D gene (5 bases). Germline V gene sequence: CDR1 LGHDT, CDR2 YNNKEL (reference sequence). Trimming cost V 0 bases and J 8 bases, with 14 bases left between them. This CDR3 contains 16 residues.

This clone was seen a few times. CDR3 amino acids: CASSQNLLAGANEAFF. Here the CDR3 DNA reads TGTGCCAGCAGTCAAAACTTATTGGCGGGGGCGAATGAAGCTTTCTTT. The chain couples TRBV14 to TRBJ1-1; tentatively, D is TRBD1 (6 bases). Germline V lookup: CDR1 SGHDN, CDR2 FVKESK. This CDR3 comprises 16 residues. Trimming took 6 bases from V and 7 from J, leaving 24 bases between them.

The chain employs TRBV7-8 and TRBJ1-6, with 7 bases that match TRBD1. From germline, CDR1 is SGHVS and CDR2 FQNEAQ. The junction had 8 bases not matched to a gene; V was cut back by 4 bases and J by 8 bases. This CDR3 has 15 amino acids. In DNA, the CDR3 is TGTGCCAGCAGCTCGACCGGGACAGAAGATTCACCCCTCCACTTT. Translation: CASSSTGTEDSPLHF.

The J gene is TRBJ2-2, the V gene TRBV6-5, with D possibly TRBD2 on 5 matching bases. Germline CDR1 MNHEY, CDR2 SVGAGI. The CDR3 sequence is 13 residues long. V was shortened by 7 bases and J by 7 bases, with 13 bases between the two germline ends. The CDR3 DNA is TGTGCCAGCACCCCTCCGGGGTTCGGGGAGCTGTTTTTT. It translates to CASTPPGFGELFF.

J is TRBJ1-1 and V is TRBV30; D is ambiguous. CDR3 length equals 13 residues. The V gene lost 2 bases and the J gene lost 6 bases, with 13 bases spanning the gap. Germline V CDR1 and CDR2: GTSNPN, SVGIG (reference sequence). The CDR3 region has the DNA TGTGCCTGGAGTCAGGCCGGATGGGCTGAAGCTTTCTTT. It is translated as CAWSQAGWAEAFF.

This clone was detected only a few times. The chain carries TRBV28 and TRBJ2-7; TRBD2 agrees at 12 bases. Germline lookup yields CDR1 MDHEN and CDR2 SYDVKM. Unmatched junction bases numbered 15, after V lost 5 bases and J lost 7 bases. The CDR3 has 17 amino acids. In nucleotides, the CDR3 is TGTGCCAGCAGTCTTTGGACCCTAGCGGGGGGGCCAGGAGAGCAGTACTTC. Translated, it gives CASSLWTLAGGPGEQYF.

The chain carries TRBV27 and TRBJ2-2; possibly TRBD1 or TRBD2 for D (5 bases each). This CDR3 comprises 12 residues. Germline-derived CDR1 and CDR2 are MNHEY and SMNVEV (reference sequence). The V end lost 10 bases, the J end lost 2 bases, and 8 bases lay between the germline ends. The CDR3 DNA is TGTGCCAACCGGGACAACACCGGGGAGCTGTTTTTT. As protein: CANRDNTGELFF.

The V gene is TRBV5-4, the J gene TRBJ1-3, with D unresolved. CDR1 SGHNT and CDR2 YYREEE come from the germline V gene (reference sequence). CDR3 length: 14 amino acids. Trimming pared 5 bases from V and 1 base from J, leaving 10 bases between. As DNA, the CDR3 is TGTGCCAGCAGTTCTCAGGTTTCTGGAAACACCATATATTTT. The encoded protein is CASSSQVSGNTIYF.

This clone was recorded a few times. This chain joins TRBV7-2 and TRBJ2-1; D could derive from TRBD1 or TRBD2 (5 bases each). The CDR3 runs to 19 residues. Trimming left V 2 bases short and J 5 bases short, with 25 bases between. Germline-derived CDR1 and CDR2 are SGHTA and FQGNSA. CDR3: CASSLIFSGDGNRHNEQFF. DNA of the CDR3: TGTGCCAGCAGCTTAATCTTTAGTGGGGACGGAAACCGCCACAATGAGCAGTTCTTC.

The rearrangement joins TRBV6-4 to TRBJ2-1; 10 bases align to TRBD2. J was trimmed by 7 bases and V by 1 base; bases with no gene match: 13. The germline CDR1 and CDR2 sequences are MRHNA and SNTAGT. The CDR3 runs to 18 residues. The CDR3: CASSDFYQAGGIINEQFF. Written as DNA, the CDR3 is TGTGCCAGCAGTGACTTTTACCAAGCGGGGGGGATCATAAATGAGCAGTTCTTC.

The genes are TRBV13 and TRBJ2-1; D uncertain. The V gene lost 5 bases and the J gene lost 5 bases, with 13 bases spanning the gap. Germline V CDR1 and CDR2: PRHDT, FYEKMQ (reference sequence). The CDR3 has 14 amino acids. Here the CDR3 DNA reads TGTGCCAGCAGCCCGAAAAGTAGGGACAATGAGCAGTTCTTC. Translating gives CASSPKSRDNEQFF.

The rearrangement links TRBV7-9 to TRBJ1-2, with 8 positions matching TRBD1. Germline V lookup: CDR1 SEHNR, CDR2 FQNEAQ (reference sequence). Losses at the gene ends were 5 bases for V and 4 bases for J; bases not matched to a gene: 6. The CDR3 has 14 residues. The CDR3 DNA sequence: TGTGCCAGCAGCCACAGGGGGTATGGCTATGGCTACACCTTC. It encodes CASSHRGYGYGYTF.

This sequence joins TRBV5-6 and TRBJ2-5; 8 bases match TRBD1. V trimming: 5 bases; J trimming: 5 bases; junction bases outside the gene matches: 11. The CDR3 spans 15 residues. Germline lookup yields CDR1 SGHDT and CDR2 YYEEEE. CDR3 nucleotides: TGTGCCAGCAGTAGACGGGGACAGGTCTACGAGACCCAGTACTTC. Its protein product is CASSRRGQVYETQYF.